Each of the 18 T cell receptor beta chains below was sequenced from the same sample in a study of glioma-infiltrating T cells. TCR alpha and beta CDR3 regions were amplified from RNA using iRepertoire nested multiplex PCR. TCRdb used MiXCR to reprocess the multiplex PCR reads, holding one entry per CDR3 protein. The sample lists about 110,000 distinct CDR3 sequences, 25% occurring once. Sequencing was carried out using glioma tissue, nonneoplastic brain tissue, or PBMCs (not recorded which). Every receptor here comes from a human donor with low-grade glioma or glioblastoma, undergoing nonglioma brain surgery, or in good health (not recorded which).

This clonotype was detected ten times or more. The J gene is TRBJ1-1, the V gene TRBV20-1, with unresolved D. Trimming stripped 5 bases from V and 8 bases from J, with 9 bases between. CDR1 and CDR2 from the germline V gene are DFQATT and SNEGSKA (reference sequence). The CDR3 is made up of 10 amino acids. The CDR3 protein is CSAPKEEAFF. DNA for the CDR3: TGCAGTGCTCCCAAGGAGGAAGCTTTCTTT.

A note on this clonotype: A much larger clone sits a single nucleotide away, making a read error possible. As DNA, the CDR3 is TGTGCCAGCAGCCGATGGGCCCACACTCAGTACTTC. Translating it yields CASSRWAHTQYF. The rearrangement uses TRBV14 and TRBJ2-4; D gene uncertain. This CDR3 is 12 amino acids long. V lost 4 bases and J 12 bases, leaving 13 bases between the germline ends. Germline lookup yields CDR1 SGHDN and CDR2 FVKESK.

In this sample, this clonotype turned up many times. CDR3 bases: TGCAGTGCTCTCCGGGACACCTCGGCTGGCTACACCTTC. This translates into CSALRDTSAGYTF. The J gene is TRBJ1-2, the V gene TRBV20-1; perhaps TRBD1 as D (6 bases). CDR3 length: 13 residues. V gave up 5 bases and J gave up 7 bases, with 17 bases separating them. Germline-derived CDR1 and CDR2 are DFQATT and SNEGSKA (reference sequence).

This clonotype was seen at least ten times. This chain joins TRBV11-2 and TRBJ2-3, with unresolved D. Germline CDR1 SGHAT, CDR2 FQNNGV. CDR3 length equals 14 residues. V lost 5 bases and J 4 bases, leaving 13 bases between the germline ends. In nucleotides, the CDR3 is TGTGCCAGCAGCCTCTACACCGACCCAGATACGCAGTATTTT. It translates to CASSLYTDPDTQYF.

Regarding this clonotype: The junction differs from germline at one of its ends, possibly a read error. V is TRBV20-1 and J is TRBJ1-4, with D hard to call. CDR1 is DFQATT and CDR2 is SNEGSKA in the germline V gene (reference sequence). The CDR3 is made up of 14 amino acids. CDR3 bases: TGCAGTGCTAGAGGTCCTGGCTTTGGCGAAAAACCGTTTTTT. This codes for CSARGPGFGEKPFF.

The table lists this clonotype with many counts. This sequence joins TRBV9 and TRBJ2-7, with 7 bases aligning to TRBD1. V dropped 3 bases and J dropped 5; count of bases not matched to a gene: 2. Germline CDR1 and CDR2: SGDLS and YYNGEE. The CDR3 spans 12 residues. The DNA for the CDR3 is TGTGCCAGCAGCGCTGACAGGGACGAGCAGTACTTC. Protein product: CASSADRDEQYF.

This clonotype was counted many times. This rearrangement joins TRBV12-3 or TRBV12-4 to TRBJ2-3; D not certain. V dropped 2 bases and J dropped 0 bases, with 12 bases sitting between them. The CDR3 runs to 16 residues. The CDR3 loop reads CASSLSSVSSTDTQYF. CDR3 DNA: TGTGCCAGCAGTTTATCAAGCGTTTCTAGCACAGATACGCAGTATTTT.

This clonotype was detected many times. The chain employs TRBV20-1 and TRBJ2-3, with 11 bases that match TRBD2. Germline V gives CDR1 DFQATT, CDR2 SNEGSKA (reference sequence). The CDR3 totals 17 residues. Trimming at V came to 0 bases and at J to 6 bases, leaving 11 bases not matched to a gene. The CDR3 coding sequence is TGCAGTGCTAGAGATCAAGGACTAGCGGGCCGAAGGGATACGCAGTATTTT. Translating gives CSARDQGLAGRRDTQYF.

CDR3: CASSDRGRDTQYF. The CDR3 DNA is TGTGCCAGTAGTGACAGGGGGCGAGATACGCAGTATTTT. The V and J genes are TRBV19 and TRBJ2-3; 10 positions match TRBD1. V shed 5 bases, J shed 5 bases, and the junction held 1 base outside the gene matches. The CDR3 spans 13 residues. Germline V CDR1 and CDR2: LNHDA, SQIVND (reference sequence).

Concerning this clonotype itself: The junction differs from germline at one of its ends, possibly a read error. The chain uses TRBV7-9 and TRBJ1-3; D remains unclear. The CDR3 extends over 13 amino acids. Germline lookup yields CDR1 SEHNR and CDR2 FQNEAQ (reference sequence). The CDR3 is CASSLGQWNTIYF. The DNA for the CDR3 is TGTGCTAGCAGCTTGGGTCAGTGGAACACCATATATTTT.

This clonotype has ten or more counts. The genes are TRBV20-1 and TRBJ2-1, with D tentatively TRBD1 (5 bases). Trimming stripped 8 bases from V and 4 bases from J, with 18 bases between. CDR1 is DFQATT, CDR2 SNEGSKA, per germline (reference sequence). The CDR3 has 14 residues. CDR3 sequence reads: CSTKGVSGYNEQFF. CDR3 nucleotide sequence: TGCAGTACCAAAGGGGTATCCGGATACAATGAGCAGTTCTTC.

This clonotype was recorded a few times. V is TRBV4-3 and J is TRBJ2-3; 7 bases line up with TRBD1. Germline-derived CDR1 and CDR2 are LGHNA and YSLEER. V shed 3 bases and J 8 bases; nucleotides not matched to a gene: 2. The length of the CDR3 is 12 residues. The CDR3, as DNA: TGCGCCAGCAGCCAGAGACAGGGTACGCAGTATTTT. Amino acid sequence: CASSQRQGTQYF.

The V gene is TRBV19, the J gene TRBJ1-5; weak D call: TRBD1 (5 bases). The V end lost 7 bases, the J end lost 0 bases, and 16 bases lay between the germline ends. This CDR3 region has 16 residues. From germline, CDR1 is LNHDA and CDR2 SQIVND (reference sequence). The CDR3 reads CASMKGQGISNQPQHF. In DNA form, the CDR3 reads TGTGCCAGTATGAAAGGGCAGGGAATTAGCAATCAGCCCCAGCATTTT.

Remarks on this clonotype: A clone one base away is much larger, so this may be a read error. The rearrangement joins TRBV25-1 to TRBJ2-2; 9 bases agree with TRBD1. CDR3 size: 16 residues. Per the germline V gene, CDR1 is MGHDK and CDR2 is SYGVNS. The DNA for the CDR3 is TGTGCCAGCAGTAAATATGGGACAGGGTCGTCGGGGGAGCTGTTTTTT. This gives the protein CASSKYGTGSSGELFF.

This clonotype was recorded many times. This sequence joins TRBV12-3 or TRBV12-4 and TRBJ1-2, with a possible D match to TRBD1 (5 bases). The CDR3 contains 13 residues. Trimming pared 6 bases from V and 8 bases from J, leaving 16 bases between. CDR3 sequence: CASSPSMWGGYTF. In DNA form, the CDR3 reads TGTGCCAGCAGCCCCTCCATGTGGGGCGGCTACACCTTC.

The chain has TRBV20-1 and TRBJ2-1; D remains ambiguous. The DNA end favors TRBJ2-7, so the J call may be wrong. In germline, CDR1 is DFQATT, CDR2 SNEGSKA (reference sequence). The CDR3 sequence is 14 residues long. The CDR3 loop reads CSVKTYRYNNEQYF. The CDR3 DNA reads TGCAGTGTTAAAACGTACAGATATAACAATGAGCAGTACTTC.

This clonotype was recorded at least ten times. The chain couples TRBV11-2 to TRBJ2-1, with D unclear. The germline V and J ends were trimmed by 1 base and 7 bases, with 17 bases remaining between them. Germline V CDR1 and CDR2: SGHAT, FQNNGV. The CDR3 has 16 amino acids. DNA of the CDR3: TGTGCCAGCAGCTTAGGATCGTTGGGCAGGCGAAATGAGCAGTTCTTC. Amino acids: CASSLGSLGRRNEQFF.

This clonotype was seen at least ten times. This chain links TRBV28 with TRBJ1-2, with no clear D. The CDR3 extends over 13 amino acids. The V gene's germline CDR1 is MDHEN and CDR2 SYDVKM. V lost 5 bases, J lost 5 bases, and 12 bases lay in between. The CDR3 DNA sequence: TGTGCCAGCAGTAGGGCAGGCACGTATGGCTACACCTTC. It codes for CASSRAGTYGYTF.